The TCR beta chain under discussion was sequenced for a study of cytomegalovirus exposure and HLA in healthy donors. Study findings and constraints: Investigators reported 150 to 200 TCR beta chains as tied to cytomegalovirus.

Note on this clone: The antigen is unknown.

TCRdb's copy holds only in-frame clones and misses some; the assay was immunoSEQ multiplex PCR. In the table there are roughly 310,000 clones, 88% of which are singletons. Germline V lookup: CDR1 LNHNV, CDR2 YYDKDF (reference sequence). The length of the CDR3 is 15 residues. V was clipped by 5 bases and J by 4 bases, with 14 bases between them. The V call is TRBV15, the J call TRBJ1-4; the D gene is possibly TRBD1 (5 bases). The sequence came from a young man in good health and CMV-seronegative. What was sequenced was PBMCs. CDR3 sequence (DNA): TGTGCCACCAGCTCGAGGCGGGGGTTTAATGAAAAACTGTTTTTT. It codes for CATSSRRGFNEKLFF.